The subject of this entry is one TCR beta chain. Its antigen remains unidentified. Primers included in the PCR were 60 Vbeta and 13 Jbeta primers. Assay used: immunoSEQ multiplex PCR; TCRdb lists only in-frame clones, some missing. The sample shows some 150,000 clones, around 62% of them seen only once. The sample comes from a study of cytomegalovirus exposure and HLA in healthy donors. Findings and limits, study-wide: Some V segments could not be told apart, so they were left out, TRBV6-2 and TRBV6-3 among them. A later analysis, which compared TCR beta chains of equal frequency, found the HLA-associated ones more clonally expanded. In a later analysis, a missense DCLRE1C variant was linked to TCR beta V- and J-gene trimming. More than 15,000 TCR beta sequences were associated with HLA alleles at 0.05 false discovery rate in a later analysis.

The CDR3 has 14 amino acids. Germline assignment: CDR1 MNHEY and CDR2 SVGAGI. J was trimmed by 7 bases and V by 2 bases; bases with no gene match: 5. The sample consisted of PBMCs. The TCR was taken from a man aged 35-49 years in good health and CMV-seronegative. J is TRBJ1-5 and V is TRBV6-5; 7 bases agree with TRBD1. The CDR3 spells CASSYDRVSQPQHF. CDR3 coding DNA: TGTGCCAGCAGTTACGACAGGGTCAGCCAGCCCCAGCATTTT.